This T cell receptor beta chain stems from a study of radiation and T cells in renal cell carcinoma. Study-wide results and caveats: Baseline intratumoral clonotype presence is unknown without pretreatment biopsies. Top tumor clonotypes rose in blood 2 weeks post-radiation, then contracted.

The repertoire was sequenced with immunoSEQ multiplex PCR; TCRdb's copy has only in-frame clones and lacks some. This sample yields 85,000 to 100,000 clones, of which less than 90% are seen a single time; 7.5% to 8.5% belongs to the top ten. The time point denotes: baseline pretreatment blood. Treatment defined: 15 Gy SBRT to primary tumor, nephrectomy 4 weeks later. Radiation-treated patients gave blood at baseline, week 2 and week 4. The patient's renal cell carcinoma had clear cell pathology. As for this clone: Antigen specificity is unknown.

Germline CDR1 is MNHNS and CDR2 is SASEGT. V gave up 0 bases and J gave up 0 bases, with 16 bases separating them. This CDR3 is built from 18 residues. The source was blood, collected from a patient whose treatment included radiotherapy and nephrectomy. This clonotype was sampled from a man over 45 with renal cell carcinoma. The chain employs TRBV6-1 and TRBJ2-3, with no clear D. The CDR3: CASSEALGNMASTDTQYF. The CDR3 coding sequence is TGTGCCAGCAGTGAAGCGCTGGGCAACATGGCTAGCACAGATACGCAGTATTTT.